This T cell receptor beta chain comes out of a study of Graves' ophthalmopathy and Graves' hyperthyroidism. Study overall: Peripheral blood collection took place at initial diagnosis, before any treatment.

Where ophthalmopathy was present, donors had moderate-to-severe activity, CAS ≥3, NOSPECS ≥4 and duration under 3 months. Exclusion covered patients with other autoimmune diseases or uncontrolled infections (as well as pregnancy or lactation). Study results and limitations: The blood repertoire also included most expanded thyroid clonotypes above 0.001 frequency.

This clonotype was seen repeatedly, ten times or more. Its antigen remains unidentified. The CDR3 runs to 15 residues. V gave up 5 bases and J gave up 3 bases; unmatched junction bases: 9. Germline CDR1 and CDR2: SGHTA and FQGTGA. RNA transcripts were the source from which TCR beta CDR3 regions were amplified. HTBI-primed first-round RT-PCR preceded second-round multiplex PCR. TCRdb used MiXCR to reprocess the multiplex PCR reads, holding one entry per CDR3 protein. The data hold some 400,000 distinct CDR3 sequences, with 15% to 20% observed a single time. This chain uses TRBV7-3 with TRBJ2-7, with TRBD2 matching over 8 bases. The TCR originated in a young woman with Graves' ophthalmopathy. The source material was peripheral blood. The CDR3 is CASSPSVSGVYEQYF. In DNA, the CDR3 is TGTGCCAGCAGCCCCTCCGTTAGCGGGGTCTACGAGCAGTACTTC.